This T cell receptor (beta chain) was sequenced in a study of Tregs in tolerant kidney transplant recipients. On this clone itself: The target antigen is unknown. The CDR3 extends 3 residues past the end of the read, so its final part is completed from the germline J gene.

Related graft donors supplied nonmyeloablative bone marrow transplants, and mixed chimerism was transient. CDR1 is SNHLY, CDR2 FYNNEI, per germline. V was cut by 4 bases and J by 6 bases, with 16 bases left in between. The CDR3 has 15 amino acids. Broader study findings: Expanding Tregs on activated donor B cells appeared to best identify donor-specific TCRbeta clones. Biological reproducibility was not directly addressed, but technical replication error appeared minimal. Antigen-driven expansion was suggested because donor-specific Tregs expanded more than all Tregs in tolerant patients.

Method: immunoSEQ multiplex PCR; TCRdb's copy keeps in-frame clones and lacks some. This repertoire comprises 20,000 to 30,000 clones; its ten largest clones make up approximately 4.1%. The receptor comes from a human patient who received a combined kidney and bone marrow transplant. Some T cells may be supplied by the graft donor. Here the sequenced sample was CD4+ T cells from blood (PBMCs), taken 6 months after the transplant. The V and J genes are TRBV2 and TRBJ2-1; tentative D call: TRBD2 (7 bases). CDR3 bases read: TGTGCCAGCAGTGTGCAAGGGGGAGGGGGCAATGAG. Its protein product is CASSVQGGGGNE. The full CDR3 protein is CASSVQGGGGNEQFF.